Listed below are T cell receptor beta chains from one sample, sequenced in a study of OX40 agonist ivuxolimab in advanced cancers. Sequencing was performed with immunoSEQ multiplex PCR; in TCRdb, only in-frame clones are kept and a portion is missing. The table lists just under 65,000 clones, about 90% of them singletons. This specimen was CD4+ or CD8+ T cells sorted from blood, taken in a trial of the OX40 agonist ivuxolimab. The receptors stem from an adult with an advanced solid tumor such as melanoma, head and neck, liver or kidney cancer. Each CDR3 is given with its conserved first and last residue. Fields, in order: D gene, clone size, J gene, V gene, CDR3 length, CDR3 DNA, CDR3 protein. D genes are given only for firm matches. The size of a clone is reported for some rows only, either as once, few or many, or as a class for expanded clones.

d_call: -
clone_size: once
j_call: TRBJ2-1
v_call: TRBV10-3
cdr3_length: 16
cdr3_nt: TGTGCCATCAGTGACAGCGCGTCAAGCTCCTACAATGAGCAGTTCTTC
cdr3_aa: CAISDSASSSYNEQFF

d_call: -
clone_size: once
j_call: TRBJ1-4
v_call: TRBV7-9
cdr3_length: 15
cdr3_nt: TGTGCCAGCAGCGCAGCCCCACTCTTTGGCGAAAAACTGTTTTTT
cdr3_aa: CASSAAPLFGEKLFF

d_call: TRBD2
clone_size: -
j_call: TRBJ2-5
v_call: TRBV11-2
cdr3_length: 17
cdr3_nt: TGTGCCAGCAGCCCCTCCCCAGCTAGCGGGAGTAGAGAGACCCAGTACTTC
cdr3_aa: CASSPSPASGSRETQYF

d_call: TRBD2
clone_size: -
j_call: TRBJ2-3
v_call: TRBV2
cdr3_length: 16
cdr3_nt: TGTGCCAGCACCTGGGGTAGCGGGAGGGCCCCCGATACGCAGTATTTT
cdr3_aa: CASTWGSGRAPDTQYF

d_call: TRBD2
clone_size: -
j_call: TRBJ2-1
v_call: TRBV15
cdr3_length: 15
cdr3_nt: TGTGCCACCAGCAGAGCTAGCGGGAGATTCCATGAGCAGTTCTTC
cdr3_aa: CATSRASGRFHEQFF

d_call: TRBD1
clone_size: -
j_call: TRBJ1-2
v_call: TRBV29-1
cdr3_length: 15
cdr3_nt: TGCAGCGTCGTCCGGGACAGGGGGCGCGGAGAAGGCTACACCTTC
cdr3_aa: CSVVRDRGRGEGYTF

d_call: TRBD1
clone_size: -
j_call: TRBJ1-2
v_call: TRBV5-4
cdr3_length: 13
cdr3_nt: TGTGCCAGCAGCATGGACAGGGCCTATGGCTACACCTTC
cdr3_aa: CASSMDRAYGYTF

d_call: -
clone_size: -
j_call: TRBJ1-5
v_call: TRBV6-6
cdr3_length: 14
cdr3_nt: TGTGCCAGCACGTGGGGGGGGCGCAATCAGCCCCAGCATTTT
cdr3_aa: CASTWGGRNQPQHF

d_call: -
clone_size: -
j_call: TRBJ1-3
v_call: TRBV19
cdr3_length: 15
cdr3_nt: TGTGCCAGTAAAGCTTGGACGGCCTCTGGAAACACCATATATTTT
cdr3_aa: CASKAWTASGNTIYF

d_call: -
clone_size: -
j_call: TRBJ1-1
v_call: TRBV2
cdr3_length: 13
cdr3_nt: TGTGCCAGCAGCGGCGATGTGGGGGAGGAAGCTTTCTTT
cdr3_aa: CASSGDVGEEAFF

d_call: -
clone_size: once
j_call: TRBJ2-7
v_call: TRBV5-4
cdr3_length: 13
cdr3_nt: TGTGCCAGCAGCCTCACTAGTTCCTACGAGCAGTACTTC
cdr3_aa: CASSLTSSYEQYF

d_call: TRBD2
clone_size: -
j_call: TRBJ2-7
v_call: TRBV9
cdr3_length: 14
cdr3_nt: TGTGCCAGCAGCGGAGGACTAGCTATTCACGAGCAGTACTTC
cdr3_aa: CASSGGLAIHEQYF

d_call: TRBD2
clone_size: -
j_call: TRBJ2-5
v_call: TRBV4-2
cdr3_length: 14
cdr3_nt: TGTGCCAGCAGCGGAGACAGCGGGAGAGGGGCCCAGTACTTC
cdr3_aa: CASSGDSGRGAQYF

d_call: TRBD2
clone_size: -
j_call: TRBJ2-3
v_call: TRBV7-3
cdr3_length: 15
cdr3_nt: TGTGCCAGCAGCTTGTTGGGAGGGTACAAAGATACGCAGTATTTT
cdr3_aa: CASSLLGGYKDTQYF

d_call: TRBD1
clone_size: -
j_call: TRBJ1-1
v_call: TRBV29-1
cdr3_length: 12
cdr3_nt: TGCAGCGTATACAGGGGAGACACTGAAGCTTTCTTT
cdr3_aa: CSVYRGDTEAFF

d_call: TRBD2
clone_size: few
j_call: TRBJ2-5
v_call: TRBV5-6
cdr3_length: 17
cdr3_nt: TGTGCCAGCAGCAGAGCCGTCGGCGGGAGGGCCTTGGAGACCCAGTACTTC
cdr3_aa: CASSRAVGGRALETQYF

d_call: TRBD1
clone_size: -
j_call: TRBJ1-1
v_call: TRBV7-9
cdr3_length: 14
cdr3_nt: TGTGCCAGCAGCTTCAACAGGGGGAACACTGAAGCTTTCTTT
cdr3_aa: CASSFNRGNTEAFF

d_call: TRBD2
clone_size: -
j_call: TRBJ2-7
v_call: TRBV9
cdr3_length: 15
cdr3_nt: TGTGCCAGCAGCGCCGGGACTAGCGGGACCTACGAGCAGTACTTC
cdr3_aa: CASSAGTSGTYEQYF

d_call: -
clone_size: -
j_call: TRBJ1-1
v_call: TRBV19
cdr3_length: 12
cdr3_nt: TGTGCCAGTAGGTTAGGGGGAGGTGAAGCTTTCTTT
cdr3_aa: CASRLGGGEAFF

d_call: TRBD2
clone_size: -
j_call: TRBJ2-5
v_call: TRBV28
cdr3_length: 16
cdr3_nt: TGTGCCAGCAGTTCCCACACGCGTAGCGGGAAAGGGACCCAGTACTTC
cdr3_aa: CASSSHTRSGKGTQYF

d_call: TRBD1
clone_size: -
j_call: TRBJ1-2
v_call: TRBV27
cdr3_length: 18
cdr3_nt: TGTGCCAGCAAGTTCTTTTTTACAGGGGGCGGAAGGGACTATGGCTACACCTTC
cdr3_aa: CASKFFFTGGGRDYGYTF

d_call: -
clone_size: -
j_call: TRBJ2-1
v_call: TRBV5-1
cdr3_length: 14
cdr3_nt: TGCGCCAGCAGCTTGCTTGGGGGCGCGAATGAGCAGTTCTTC
cdr3_aa: CASSLLGGANEQFF

d_call: -
clone_size: -
j_call: TRBJ1-4
v_call: TRBV11-2
cdr3_length: 14
cdr3_nt: TGTGCCAGCAGCTTAGCGGGTATTAATGAAAAACTGTTTTTT
cdr3_aa: CASSLAGINEKLFF

d_call: -
clone_size: -
j_call: TRBJ2-5
v_call: TRBV5-1
cdr3_length: 13
cdr3_nt: TGCGCCAGCAGCGTAGCTAGCTTCGAGACCCAGTACTTC
cdr3_aa: CASSVASFETQYF

d_call: -
clone_size: -
j_call: TRBJ2-3
v_call: TRBV2
cdr3_length: 15
cdr3_nt: TGTGCCAGCAGAGGGACGGTAACTAGCACAGATACGCAGTATTTT
cdr3_aa: CASRGTVTSTDTQYF

d_call: -
clone_size: -
j_call: TRBJ2-7
v_call: TRBV19
cdr3_length: 15
cdr3_nt: TGTGCCAGTAGTTCGGTCGGGGCCAGCTCCTACGAGCAGTACTTC
cdr3_aa: CASSSVGASSYEQYF

d_call: -
clone_size: -
j_call: TRBJ2-7
v_call: TRBV6-5
cdr3_length: 15
cdr3_nt: TGTGCCAGCAGCCCCACGTGGGAATTGGCCTACGAGCAGTACTTC
cdr3_aa: CASSPTWELAYEQYF

d_call: TRBD1
clone_size: -
j_call: TRBJ1-2
v_call: TRBV27
cdr3_length: 12
cdr3_nt: TGTGCCAGTGGGGACAGGGTCTGGGGCTACACCTTC
cdr3_aa: CASGDRVWGYTF

d_call: -
clone_size: -
j_call: TRBJ1-6
v_call: TRBV6-1
cdr3_length: 14
cdr3_nt: TGTGCCACATCGTCACAGGGTGGGAATTCACCCCTCCACTTT
cdr3_aa: CATSSQGGNSPLHF

d_call: -
clone_size: few
j_call: TRBJ1-5
v_call: TRBV19
cdr3_length: 15
cdr3_nt: TGTGCCACCTGCATATCCGTCCACTGGGGTCAGCCCCAGCATTTT
cdr3_aa: CATCISVHWGQPQHF

d_call: -
clone_size: once
j_call: TRBJ2-1
v_call: TRBV18
cdr3_length: 15
cdr3_nt: TGTGCCAGCTCACCACCGGCGAGACTGGGCAATGAGCAGTTCTTC
cdr3_aa: CASSPPARLGNEQFF

d_call: -
clone_size: -
j_call: TRBJ2-5
v_call: TRBV9
cdr3_length: 13
cdr3_nt: TGTGCCAGCAGCCTCCAAGGGGGGGAGACCCAGTACTTC
cdr3_aa: CASSLQGGETQYF

d_call: -
clone_size: few
j_call: TRBJ2-7
v_call: TRBV5-6
cdr3_length: 14
cdr3_nt: TGTGCCAGCACCCCAAGGGGATTACGGTACGAGCAGTACTTC
cdr3_aa: CASTPRGLRYEQYF

d_call: -
clone_size: -
j_call: TRBJ1-1
v_call: TRBV14
cdr3_length: 14
cdr3_nt: TGTGCCAGCAGCCAAGTAACGGGTTACACTGAAGCTTTCTTT
cdr3_aa: CASSQVTGYTEAFF

d_call: TRBD2
clone_size: -
j_call: TRBJ2-1
v_call: TRBV5-4
cdr3_length: 15
cdr3_nt: TGTGCCAGCAGCTTGCGGGCTAGCGGGAGTAGTGAGCAGTTCTTC
cdr3_aa: CASSLRASGSSEQFF

d_call: -
clone_size: -
j_call: TRBJ1-5
v_call: TRBV18
cdr3_length: 14
cdr3_nt: TGTGCCAGCTCACTCAACAGGGTTGGTCAGCCCCAGCATTTT
cdr3_aa: CASSLNRVGQPQHF

d_call: TRBD2
clone_size: -
j_call: TRBJ2-7
v_call: TRBV29-1
cdr3_length: 14
cdr3_nt: TGCAGCGCTGACACCGGGACTAGCGGCTACGAGCAGTACTTC
cdr3_aa: CSADTGTSGYEQYF

d_call: TRBD2
clone_size: -
j_call: TRBJ2-2
v_call: TRBV7-3
cdr3_length: 18
cdr3_nt: TGTGCCAGCAGCCTAAAGACTAGCGGGAGTACGGACACCGGGGAGCTGTTTTTT
cdr3_aa: CASSLKTSGSTDTGELFF

d_call: -
clone_size: once
j_call: TRBJ2-7
v_call: TRBV10-3
cdr3_length: 13
cdr3_nt: TGTGCCGCCTCACCGGGGTCCCCCTACGAGCAGTACTTC
cdr3_aa: CAASPGSPYEQYF

d_call: -
clone_size: -
j_call: TRBJ2-3
v_call: TRBV9
cdr3_length: 16
cdr3_nt: TGTGCCAGCAGCGTAGCTGCCGGCAGGAGCACAGATACGCAGTATTTT
cdr3_aa: CASSVAAGRSTDTQYF

d_call: -
clone_size: -
j_call: TRBJ2-7
v_call: TRBV30
cdr3_length: 16
cdr3_nt: TGTGCCTGGAGTCAATATATCCTTCAGGGGCCCTACGAGCAGTACTTC
cdr3_aa: CAWSQYILQGPYEQYF

d_call: TRBD2
clone_size: -
j_call: TRBJ2-4
v_call: TRBV5-1
cdr3_length: 19
cdr3_nt: TGCGCCAGCAGCTCGGGACTAGCGGGAGGGAGGGTAGCCAAAAACATTCAGTACTTC
cdr3_aa: CASSSGLAGGRVAKNIQYF

d_call: -
clone_size: -
j_call: TRBJ2-1
v_call: TRBV19
cdr3_length: 15
cdr3_nt: TGTGCCAGTAGTAACCCTGGTAGCTCCTACAATGAGCAGTTCTTC
cdr3_aa: CASSNPGSSYNEQFF

d_call: TRBD1
clone_size: -
j_call: TRBJ2-3
v_call: TRBV5-1
cdr3_length: 15
cdr3_nt: TGCGCCAGCAGCTTGGAACAGGGGGTCGGAGATACGCAGTATTTT
cdr3_aa: CASSLEQGVGDTQYF

d_call: -
clone_size: -
j_call: TRBJ1-4
v_call: TRBV4-1
cdr3_length: 14
cdr3_nt: TGCGCCAGCAGCGAGGGACCGCGGTCCGAAAAACTGTTTTTT
cdr3_aa: CASSEGPRSEKLFF

d_call: TRBD1
clone_size: -
j_call: TRBJ1-3
v_call: TRBV19
cdr3_length: 15
cdr3_nt: TGTGCCAGTACTATGGATGGACAGGTTCGAAACACCATATATTTT
cdr3_aa: CASTMDGQVRNTIYF

d_call: -
clone_size: -
j_call: TRBJ2-5
v_call: TRBV5-1
cdr3_length: 14
cdr3_nt: TGCGCCAGCAGCTTGGCGGGAACAGGAGAGACCCAGTACTTC
cdr3_aa: CASSLAGTGETQYF

d_call: TRBD2
clone_size: once
j_call: TRBJ2-1
v_call: TRBV11-2
cdr3_length: 14
cdr3_nt: TGTGCCAGCAGCTGGGGACTAGCGGACAATGAGCAGTTCTTC
cdr3_aa: CASSWGLADNEQFF

d_call: -
clone_size: -
j_call: TRBJ2-7
v_call: TRBV5-1
cdr3_length: 13
cdr3_nt: TGCGCCAGCAGCTTGCCCCGGGAATACGAGCAGTACTTC
cdr3_aa: CASSLPREYEQYF

d_call: -
clone_size: -
j_call: TRBJ1-2
v_call: TRBV10-2
cdr3_length: 13
cdr3_nt: TGCGCCAGCAGTGAGTCGACCGGACCTGGCTACACCTTC
cdr3_aa: CASSESTGPGYTF

d_call: TRBD2
clone_size: -
j_call: TRBJ2-1
v_call: TRBV28
cdr3_length: 19
cdr3_nt: TGTGCCAGTTGGACTGCGGGACAGAAGTCTAGCGGGAGATTTCATGAGCAGTTCTTC
cdr3_aa: CASWTAGQKSSGRFHEQFF

d_call: -
clone_size: -
j_call: TRBJ1-5
v_call: TRBV7-8
cdr3_length: 14
cdr3_nt: TGTGCCAGCAGCTTAGCGGGGGGAAATCAGCCCCAGCATTTT
cdr3_aa: CASSLAGGNQPQHF

d_call: -
clone_size: -
j_call: TRBJ1-5
v_call: TRBV10-3
cdr3_length: 14
cdr3_nt: TGTGCCATCAGGGGGGACCGAGACAATCAGCCCCAGCATTTT
cdr3_aa: CAIRGDRDNQPQHF

d_call: -
clone_size: -
j_call: TRBJ2-2
v_call: TRBV6-4
cdr3_length: 16
cdr3_nt: TGTGCCAGCAGTGAAGTCTTTCGGACTTTGAACGGGGAGCTGTTTTTT
cdr3_aa: CASSEVFRTLNGELFF

d_call: TRBD2
clone_size: once
j_call: TRBJ2-1
v_call: TRBV10-3
cdr3_length: 16
cdr3_nt: TGTGCCATCAGTATTTCCGGGACTAGCGGGAGTGATGAGCAGTTCTTC
cdr3_aa: CAISISGTSGSDEQFF

d_call: -
clone_size: -
j_call: TRBJ1-4
v_call: TRBV21-1
cdr3_length: 15
cdr3_nt: TGTGCCAGCAGCAAAATAGGGGAGGACGGTGAAAAACTGTTTTTT
cdr3_aa: CASSKIGEDGEKLFF

d_call: TRBD2
clone_size: -
j_call: TRBJ2-5
v_call: TRBV7-7
cdr3_length: 15
cdr3_nt: TGTGCTAGCAGCATAGGACTAGCGGGCTTGGAGACCCAGTACTTC
cdr3_aa: CASSIGLAGLETQYF

d_call: -
clone_size: -
j_call: TRBJ1-1
v_call: TRBV2
cdr3_length: 14
cdr3_nt: TGTGCCAGCAGTGGTTTGCGGGGTAACACTGAAGCTTTCTTT
cdr3_aa: CASSGLRGNTEAFF

d_call: -
clone_size: -
j_call: TRBJ1-1
v_call: TRBV27
cdr3_length: 13
cdr3_nt: TGTGCCAGCAGCTTCCGGTTGGGGGCTGAAGCTTTCTTT
cdr3_aa: CASSFRLGAEAFF